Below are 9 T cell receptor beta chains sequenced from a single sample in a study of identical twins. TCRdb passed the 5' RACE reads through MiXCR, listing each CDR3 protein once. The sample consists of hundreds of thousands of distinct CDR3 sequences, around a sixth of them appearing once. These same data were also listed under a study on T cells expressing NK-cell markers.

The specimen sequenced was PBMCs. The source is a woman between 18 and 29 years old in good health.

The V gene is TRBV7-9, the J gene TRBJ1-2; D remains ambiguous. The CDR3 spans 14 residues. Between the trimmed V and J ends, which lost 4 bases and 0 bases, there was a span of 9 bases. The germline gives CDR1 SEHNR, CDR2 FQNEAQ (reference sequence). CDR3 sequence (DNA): TGTGCCAGCAGCTGGCCGGAAGCTAACTATGGCTACACCTTC. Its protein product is CASSWPEANYGYTF.

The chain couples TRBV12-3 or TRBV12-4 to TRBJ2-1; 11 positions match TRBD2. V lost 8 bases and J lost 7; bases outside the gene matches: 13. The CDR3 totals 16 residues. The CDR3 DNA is TGTGCCAGCTTTTTCTTTAGCGGGAGGGGGAATAATGAGCAGTTCTTC. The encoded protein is CASFFFSGRGNNEQFF.

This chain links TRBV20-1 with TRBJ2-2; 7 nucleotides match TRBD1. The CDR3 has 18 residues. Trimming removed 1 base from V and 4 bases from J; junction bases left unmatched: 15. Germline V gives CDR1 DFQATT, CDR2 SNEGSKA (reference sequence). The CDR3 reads CSARAGQRSPRGTGELFF. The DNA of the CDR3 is TGCAGTGCTAGAGCGGGACAGCGAAGCCCTCGGGGCACCGGGGAGCTGTTTTTT.

As DNA, the CDR3 is TGTGCCAGCAGGCGGACTAGCGGGGGACAAAACATTCAGTACTTC. It translates to CASRRTSGGQNIQYF. The chain links TRBV12-3 or TRBV12-4 to TRBJ2-4, with TRBD2 identical over 13 bases. V lost 6 bases to trimming and J lost 5 bases; unmatched junction nucleotides: 4. The CDR3 covers 15 residues.

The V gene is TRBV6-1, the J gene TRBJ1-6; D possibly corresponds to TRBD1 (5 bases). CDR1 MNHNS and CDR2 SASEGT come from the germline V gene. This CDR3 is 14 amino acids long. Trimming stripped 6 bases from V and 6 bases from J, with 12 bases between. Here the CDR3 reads CASRPLGRNSPLHF. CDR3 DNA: TGTGCCAGCAGGCCCTTGGGGCGTAATTCACCCCTCCACTTT.

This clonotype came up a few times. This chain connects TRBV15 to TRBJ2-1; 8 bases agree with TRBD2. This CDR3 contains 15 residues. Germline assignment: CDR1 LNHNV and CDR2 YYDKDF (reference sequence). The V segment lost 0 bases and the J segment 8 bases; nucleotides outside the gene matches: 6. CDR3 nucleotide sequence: TGTGCCACCAGCAGAGATTCTACGGGGGGGGATGAGCAGTTCTTC. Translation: CATSRDSTGGDEQFF.

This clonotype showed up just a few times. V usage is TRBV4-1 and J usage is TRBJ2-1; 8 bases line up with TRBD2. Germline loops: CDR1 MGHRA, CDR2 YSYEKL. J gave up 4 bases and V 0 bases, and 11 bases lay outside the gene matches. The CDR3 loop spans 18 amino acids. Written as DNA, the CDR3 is TGCGCCAGCAGCCAAGAAGTGCCGACTAGCGCCCCTTACAATGAGCAGTTCTTC. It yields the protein CASSQEVPTSAPYNEQFF.

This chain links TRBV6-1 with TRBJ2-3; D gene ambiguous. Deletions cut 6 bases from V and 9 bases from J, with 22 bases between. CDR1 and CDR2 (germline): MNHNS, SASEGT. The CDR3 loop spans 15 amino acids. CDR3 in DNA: TGTGCCAGCAGCCCCTCCCCTGCTGCGATGGGGACGCAGTATTTT. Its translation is CASSPSPAAMGTQYF.

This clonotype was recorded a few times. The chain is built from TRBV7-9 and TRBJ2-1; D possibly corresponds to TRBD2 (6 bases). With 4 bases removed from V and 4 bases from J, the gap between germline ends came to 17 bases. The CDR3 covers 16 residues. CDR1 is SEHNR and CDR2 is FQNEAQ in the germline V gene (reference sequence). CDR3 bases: TGTGCCAGCAGCTATCGACAGATCGGAGGGTACAATGAGCAGTTCTTC. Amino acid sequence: CASSYRQIGGYNEQFF.